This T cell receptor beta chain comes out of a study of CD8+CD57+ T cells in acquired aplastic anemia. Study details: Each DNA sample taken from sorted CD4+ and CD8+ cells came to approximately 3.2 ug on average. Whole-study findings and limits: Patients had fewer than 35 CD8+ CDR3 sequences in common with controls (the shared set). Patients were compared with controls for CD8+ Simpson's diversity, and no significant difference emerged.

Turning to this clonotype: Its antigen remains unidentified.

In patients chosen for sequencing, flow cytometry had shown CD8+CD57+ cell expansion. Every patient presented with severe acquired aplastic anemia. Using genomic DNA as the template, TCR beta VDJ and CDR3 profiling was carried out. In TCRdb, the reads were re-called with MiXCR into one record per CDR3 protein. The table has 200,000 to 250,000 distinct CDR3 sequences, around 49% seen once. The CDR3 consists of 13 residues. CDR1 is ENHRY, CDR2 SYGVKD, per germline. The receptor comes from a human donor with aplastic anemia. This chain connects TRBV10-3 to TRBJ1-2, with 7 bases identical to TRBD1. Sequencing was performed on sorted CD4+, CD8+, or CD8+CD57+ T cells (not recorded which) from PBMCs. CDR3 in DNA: TGTGCTGTCCGGGACAGCGAAAACTATGGCTACACCTTC. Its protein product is CAVRDSENYGYTF.